The 6 T cell receptor beta chains below all came from one sample that was sequenced in a study of cytomegalovirus exposure and HLA in healthy donors. The PCR made use of 60 Vbeta and 13 Jbeta primers. Only in-frame clones appear in the TCRdb table, and some are missing; sequencing was by immunoSEQ multiplex PCR. The data contain about 120,000 clones, 70% to 80% of them singletons. Sequenced sample: PBMCs. The receptors come from a man aged 25 to 45 in good health and CMV-seropositive.

The chain is built from TRBV2 and TRBJ1-1; no firm D call. V was trimmed by 7 bases and J by 0 bases, leaving 3 bases between them. This CDR3 is built from 11 residues. The V gene's germline CDR1 is SNHLY and CDR2 FYNNEI. The CDR3 sequence: CASTLNTEAFF. The DNA of the CDR3 is TGTGCCAGCACCTTGAACACTGAAGCTTTCTTT.

This clone was recorded a few times. The chain joins TRBV7-6 to TRBJ2-1, with TRBD2 matching over 11 bases. Germline trimming cut 1 base from V and 0 bases from J; bases unmatched to any gene: 17. This CDR3 region has 22 residues. Germline lookup yields CDR1 SGHVS and CDR2 FNYEAQ. The CDR3 reads CASSLGPYVTSGSPSSYNEQFF. As DNA, the CDR3 is TGTGCCAGCAGCTTAGGCCCATACGTAACTAGCGGGAGTCCTAGCTCCTACAATGAGCAGTTCTTC.

The rearrangement joins TRBV5-6 to TRBJ1-1; D not certain. V lost 2 bases to trimming and J lost 1 base, with 6 bases between them. The V gene's germline CDR1 is SGHDT and CDR2 YYEEEE. This CDR3 has 13 amino acids. CDR3 loop: CASSFGPNTEAFF. In nucleotides, the CDR3 is TGTGCCAGCAGCTTTGGGCCGAACACTGAAGCTTTCTTT.

This clone has only one observation. The rearrangement uses TRBV5-6 and TRBJ1-2, with 8 bases identical to TRBD1. Trimming took 0 bases from V and 5 from J; bases not matched to a gene: 18. Germline V CDR1 and CDR2: SGHDT, YYEEEE. The CDR3 length is 19 residues. The CDR3 sequence is CASSLEPGTGGSREYGYTF. Written as DNA, the CDR3 is TGTGCCAGCAGCTTGGAACCGGGCACAGGGGGGAGCAGAGAGTATGGCTACACCTTC.

The chain uses TRBV7-2 and TRBJ2-1; TRBD2 matches 7 bases. This CDR3 contains 16 residues. CDR1 is SGHTA and CDR2 is FQGNSA in the germline V gene. Trimming took 5 bases from V and 2 from J; bases not matched to a gene: 9. DNA for the CDR3: TGTGCCAGCAGCCAATTACGGGAGGTCGCCTACAATGAGCAGTTCTTC. Translating gives CASSQLREVAYNEQFF.

The J gene is TRBJ2-5, the V gene TRBV7-2; 11 nucleotides match TRBD1. The J call may be in error: the DNA end matches TRBJ2-7 better. The CDR3 is 16 residues long. CDR1 SGHTA and CDR2 FQGNSA come from the germline V gene. The CDR3: CASSSRGGQGAYEQYF. As DNA, the CDR3 is TGTGCCAGCAGTTCTAGGGGCGGACAGGGGGCTTACGAGCAGTACTTC.